A selection of T cell receptor beta chains follows, all from one sample in a study of blood T cell repertoires in COVID-19. Using immunoSEQ multiplex PCR, the repertoire was profiled, and TCRdb retains in-frame clones only, with some absent. Of roughly 260,000 clones listed, 87% are singletons. Sequenced sample: PBMCs or T cells enriched from blood (not recorded which). All receptors derive from a woman aged 25-40 years with acute COVID-19. CDR3s include the opening cysteine and the closing phenylalanine or tryptophan. Clone size is not always given. Where it is, it says once, few, many or a class for expanded clones.

CDR3aa	abundance	v_gene	j_gene
CAISGDNAFSNSPLHF	-	TRBV10-3	TRBJ1-6
CASKGGPANYGYTF	-	TRBV6-5	TRBJ1-2
CASRAAFTTDTQYF	-	TRBV19	TRBJ2-3
CASIPGQSPSGNTIYF	-	TRBV28	TRBJ1-3
CASSEVVAGGKQFF	-	TRBV2	TRBJ2-1
CASSSYRGRVIHEQYF	-	TRBV5-6	TRBJ2-7
CASSQDSLGRTDTQYF	-	TRBV3-1/TRBV3-2	TRBJ2-3
CASGQGFYGYTF	-	TRBV27	TRBJ1-2
CASSKILAEPSYNEQFF	-	TRBV4-1	TRBJ2-1
CATSDPQSYEQYF	-	TRBV24-1	TRBJ2-7
CSVELRQGGTEAFF	-	TRBV29-1	TRBJ1-1
CASSLRSYEQYF	-	TRBV28	TRBJ2-7
CASRRSDSDTQYF	-	TRBV19	TRBJ2-3
CASTSFGEQYF	-	TRBV28	TRBJ2-7
CASSLSVQATNEQFF	once	TRBV7-3	TRBJ2-1
CASSQEPVGTGETQYF	-	TRBV14	TRBJ2-5
CAISAGQNNQPQHF	-	TRBV10-3	TRBJ1-5
CASSSGTVYGYTF	-	TRBV28	TRBJ1-2
CASSPVPGVGEQYF	-	TRBV9	TRBJ2-7
CASSPTRGQGLGYGYTF	-	TRBV14	TRBJ1-2
CASSAEGVSGNTIYF	few	TRBV2	TRBJ1-3
CASFPWGGNEAFF	-	TRBV27	TRBJ1-1
CASSLGPREQFF	-	TRBV13	TRBJ2-1
CASSLLGGGSYEQYF	-	TRBV13	TRBJ2-7
CASSATQGTPYNEQFF	-	TRBV9	TRBJ2-1
CASSFESSGNTIYF	-	TRBV7-8	TRBJ1-3
CASSQRQGREAFF	-	TRBV18	TRBJ1-1
CASSLFSTEAFF	-	TRBV7-9	TRBJ1-1
CASSLGGQRNQPQHF	-	TRBV5-1	TRBJ1-5
CASSGARTGTDTQYF	once	TRBV28	TRBJ2-3
CASSQVEGSSYEQYF	once	TRBV4-1	TRBJ2-7
CAGGPTPYQPQHF	-	TRBV19	TRBJ1-5
CASTPASSGNTIYF	-	TRBV3-1/TRBV3-2	TRBJ1-3
CASSETIQETQYF	-	TRBV10-1	TRBJ2-5
CASSMRSGGGTDTQYF	-	TRBV7-2	TRBJ2-3
CASSPGTGFGVSAGHEQYF	-	TRBV9	TRBJ2-7
CASSSSGGLAKNIQYF	-	TRBV9	TRBJ2-4